This TCR beta chain was retrieved from a study of T cell responses to AZD1222 COVID-19 vaccine. This clone was seen once. Its antigen is not known. Study-level findings and limits: In a largely white British group with more females than males, clonal diversity was possibly underestimated. As reported, nearly half of all spike-specific TCRs target variant regions that are unmutated.

Sequencing was performed with immunoSEQ multiplex PCR; in TCRdb, only in-frame clones are kept and a portion is missing. The sample yields 150,000 to 180,000 clones, more than 90% seen once. CDR3 length: 14 amino acids. This rearrangement joins TRBV21-1 to TRBJ1-1. TRBV21-1 is noted as a pseudogene. The receptor was derived from an adult in good health. The sample in question was peripheral blood, obtained on day 0 of AZD1222 vaccination. CDR3 loop: CASSKALALTAAFF. The CDR3 DNA follows: TGTGCCAGCAGCAAAGCGCTAGCTTTGACCGCAGCTTTCTTT.